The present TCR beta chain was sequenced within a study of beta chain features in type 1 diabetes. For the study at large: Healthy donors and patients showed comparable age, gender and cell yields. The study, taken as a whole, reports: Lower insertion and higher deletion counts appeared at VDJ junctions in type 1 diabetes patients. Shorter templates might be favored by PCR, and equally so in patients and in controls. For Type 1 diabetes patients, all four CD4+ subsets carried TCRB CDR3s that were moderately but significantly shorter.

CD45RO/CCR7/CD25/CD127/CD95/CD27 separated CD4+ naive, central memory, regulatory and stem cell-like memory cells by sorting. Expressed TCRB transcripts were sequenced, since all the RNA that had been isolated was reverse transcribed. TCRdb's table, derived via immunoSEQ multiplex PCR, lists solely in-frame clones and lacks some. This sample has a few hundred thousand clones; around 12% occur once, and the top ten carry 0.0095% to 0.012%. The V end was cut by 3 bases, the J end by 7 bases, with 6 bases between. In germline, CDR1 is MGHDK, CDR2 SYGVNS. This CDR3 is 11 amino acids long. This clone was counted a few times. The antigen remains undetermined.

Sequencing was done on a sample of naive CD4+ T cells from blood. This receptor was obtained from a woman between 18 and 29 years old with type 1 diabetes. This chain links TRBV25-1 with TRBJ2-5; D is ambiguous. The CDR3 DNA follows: TGTGCCAGCAGTGAGCGTGGGACCCAGTACTTC. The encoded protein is CASSERGTQYF.